Below are 15 T cell receptor beta chains sequenced from a single sample in a study of monozygotic twins with inflammatory bowel disease. TCRdb reprocessed the 5' RACE reads, keeping one entry per CDR3 protein, no DNA. The sample has 190,000 or so distinct CDR3 sequences. The sample consisted of blood. The receptors originated from a human donor with ulcerative colitis or Crohn's disease, or a healthy co-twin of an affected twin (not recorded which).

The chain combines TRBV5-1 with TRBJ1-2; the TCRdb D gene call, TRBD1, has no DNA to confirm it. This CDR3 comprises 16 residues. Germline CDR1 reads SGHRS; CDR2 reads YFSETQ. This CDR3 is CASSLAGQAANYGYTF.

The CDR3: CASSYDRNYGYTF. The rearrangement joins TRBV6-5 to TRBJ1-2; TCRdb indicates TRBD1, and absent DNA this call remains unverified. The CDR3 covers 13 residues. CDR1 is MNHEY and CDR2 is SVGAGI in the germline V gene.

This rearrangement joins TRBV3-1 to TRBJ2-1; no DNA is available, so the TRBD1 call from TCRdb remains unchecked. The CDR3 runs 16 residues. Looked up from germline, CDR1 is LGHDT and CDR2 is YNNKEL (reference sequence). CDR3 sequence: CASSQDGRSVYNEQLF.

This rearrangement joins TRBV5-4 to TRBJ2-2; TCRdb lists TRBD1, though no DNA is available to test this call. The CDR3 has 16 residues. The germline gives CDR1 SGHNT, CDR2 YYREEE (reference sequence). This CDR3 is CASSLGPGHNTGELFF.

The rearrangement links TRBV4-1 to TRBJ2-7. Germline-derived CDR1 and CDR2 are MGHRA and YSYEKL. CDR3 size: 16 residues. This chain's CDR3 is CASSLTRTGDSYEQYF.

The chain couples TRBV18 to TRBJ1-1; lacking DNA, the TRBD1 call made by TCRdb goes unchecked. The CDR3 runs 13 residues. Germline V gene lookup returns CDR1 KGHSH and CDR2 LQKENI. CDR3 sequence: CASRRGENTEAFF.

The chain recombines TRBV20-1 with TRBJ2-2; TCRdb's assignment of TRBD1 cannot be checked, as there is no DNA. The CDR3 consists of 15 residues. Germline values: CDR1 DFQATT, CDR2 SNEGSKA (reference sequence). Here the CDR3 reads CSARERERGTGELFF.

This chain uses TRBV5-4 with TRBJ1-1. CDR3 length: 15 residues. CDR1 is SGHNT, CDR2 YYREEE, per germline (reference sequence). Here the CDR3 reads CASSLSRALNTEAFF.

The V and J genes are TRBV20-1 and TRBJ2-3; TCRdb proposes TRBD2, but this gene call is untestable without DNA. CDR3 size: 14 residues. Germline loops: CDR1 DFQATT, CDR2 SNEGSKA (reference sequence). CDR3 residues: CSASRGGSTDTQYF.

The chain couples TRBV2 to TRBJ2-1; the TCRdb D gene call, TRBD2, has no DNA to confirm it. Germline V gene data show CDR1 as SNHLY and CDR2 as FYNNEI. This CDR3 is 15 amino acids long. CDR3 region: CASSDPPTRLDQSSF.

The chain links TRBV5-1 to TRBJ1-1. Germline V gives CDR1 SGHRS, CDR2 YFSETQ. The CDR3 totals 17 residues. The CDR3 protein is CASSLVFPPRENTEAFF.

The chain carries TRBV4-2 and TRBJ2-1; TCRdb names TRBD2, which stays unverified in the absence of DNA. CDR3 length: 18 amino acids. The germline gives CDR1 LGHNA, CDR2 YNFKEQ. CDR3 amino acids: CASSQEGAQTDFRNEQFF.

V usage is TRBV7-9 and J usage is TRBJ2-7; no DNA is available, so the TRBD1 call from TCRdb remains unchecked. CDR1 is SEHNR and CDR2 is FQNEAQ in the germline V gene (reference sequence). The CDR3 has 13 residues. Here the CDR3 reads CASSLDRASGWYF.

V and J are TRBV19 and TRBJ2-1. This CDR3 comprises 13 residues. Germline V CDR1 and CDR2: LNHDA, SQIVND (reference sequence). The CDR3 region is CASSIYPYNEQFF.

The chain carries TRBV12-3 or TRBV12-4 and TRBJ1-1. The CDR3 is made up of 15 amino acids. This chain's CDR3 is CASSFHRGSRTEAFF.